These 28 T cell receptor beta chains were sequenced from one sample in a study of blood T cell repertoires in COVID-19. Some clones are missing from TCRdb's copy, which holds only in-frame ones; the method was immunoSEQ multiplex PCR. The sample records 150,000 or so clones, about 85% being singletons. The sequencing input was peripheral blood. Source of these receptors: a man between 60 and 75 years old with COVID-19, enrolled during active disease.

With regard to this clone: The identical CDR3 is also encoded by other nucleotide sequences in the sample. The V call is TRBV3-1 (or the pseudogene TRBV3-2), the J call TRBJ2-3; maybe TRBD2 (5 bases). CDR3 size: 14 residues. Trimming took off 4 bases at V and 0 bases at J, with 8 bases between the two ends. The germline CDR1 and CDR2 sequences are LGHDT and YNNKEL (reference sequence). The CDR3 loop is CASSRGGSTDTQYF. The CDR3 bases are TGTGCCAGCAGCCGTGGCGGGAGCACAGATACGCAGTATTTT.

This CDR3 reads CASSYSGTMALSGYTF. In DNA form, the CDR3 reads TGTGCCAGCAGTTACTCGGGGACAATGGCTTTGTCTGGCTACACCTTC. The chain is built from TRBV6-5 and TRBJ1-2, with D perhaps matching TRBD1 (6 bases). V shed 0 bases and J shed 7 bases, with 18 bases lying between them. The CDR3 is 16 residues long. Germline V lookup: CDR1 MNHEY, CDR2 SVGAGI.

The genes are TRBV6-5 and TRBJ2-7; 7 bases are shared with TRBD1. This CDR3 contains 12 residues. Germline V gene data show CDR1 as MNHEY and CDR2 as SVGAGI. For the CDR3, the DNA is TGTGCTACCCGGACAGGAAACTACGAGCAGTACTTC. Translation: CATRTGNYEQYF.

The CDR3: CASSQASGDPEQFF. In DNA, the CDR3 is TGCGCCAGCAGCCAAGCTTCGGGGGACCCTGAGCAGTTCTTC. V usage is TRBV4-3 and J usage is TRBJ2-1, with D perhaps matching TRBD2 (6 bases). The length of the CDR3 is 14 residues. The germline gives CDR1 LGHNA, CDR2 YSLEER. The V end was cut by 1 base, the J end by 9 bases, with 13 bases between.

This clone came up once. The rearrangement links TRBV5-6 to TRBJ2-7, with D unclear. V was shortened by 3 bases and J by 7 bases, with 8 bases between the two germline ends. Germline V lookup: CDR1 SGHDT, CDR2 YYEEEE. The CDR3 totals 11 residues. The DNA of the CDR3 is TGTGCCAGCAGCTCTACCCGGGAGCAGTACTTC. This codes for CASSSTREQYF.

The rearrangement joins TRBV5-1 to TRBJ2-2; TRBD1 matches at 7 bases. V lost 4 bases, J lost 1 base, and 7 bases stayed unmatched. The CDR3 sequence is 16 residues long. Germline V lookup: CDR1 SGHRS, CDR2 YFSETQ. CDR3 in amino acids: CASSSRTGENTGELFF. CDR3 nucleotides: TGCGCCAGCAGCAGTCGGACAGGCGAGAACACCGGGGAGCTGTTTTTT.

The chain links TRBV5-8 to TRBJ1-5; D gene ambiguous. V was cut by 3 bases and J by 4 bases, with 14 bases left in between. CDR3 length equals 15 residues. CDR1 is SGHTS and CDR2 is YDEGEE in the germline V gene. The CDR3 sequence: CASSSPLSTNQPQHF. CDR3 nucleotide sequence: TGTGCCAGCAGCTCCCCCTTGAGTACTAATCAGCCCCAGCATTTT.

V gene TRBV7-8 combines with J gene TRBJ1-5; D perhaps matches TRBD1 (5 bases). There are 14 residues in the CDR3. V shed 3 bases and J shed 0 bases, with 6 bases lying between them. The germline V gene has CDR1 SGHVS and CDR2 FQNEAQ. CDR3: CASSLTVSNQPQHF. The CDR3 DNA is TGTGCCAGCAGCTTGACAGTTAGCAATCAGCCCCAGCATTTT.

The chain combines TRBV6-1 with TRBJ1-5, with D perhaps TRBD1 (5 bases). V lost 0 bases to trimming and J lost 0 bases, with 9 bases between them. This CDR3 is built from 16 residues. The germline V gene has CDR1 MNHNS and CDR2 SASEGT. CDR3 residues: CASSEAGHYSNQPQHF. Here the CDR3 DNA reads TGTGCCAGCAGTGAAGCCGGACACTATAGCAATCAGCCCCAGCATTTT.

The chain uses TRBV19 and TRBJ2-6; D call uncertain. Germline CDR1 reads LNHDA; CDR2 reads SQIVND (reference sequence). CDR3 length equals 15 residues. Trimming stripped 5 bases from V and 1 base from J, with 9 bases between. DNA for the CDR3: TGTGCCAGTAGTTCCCTAGGATCTGGGGCCAACGTCCTGACTTTC. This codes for CASSSLGSGANVLTF.

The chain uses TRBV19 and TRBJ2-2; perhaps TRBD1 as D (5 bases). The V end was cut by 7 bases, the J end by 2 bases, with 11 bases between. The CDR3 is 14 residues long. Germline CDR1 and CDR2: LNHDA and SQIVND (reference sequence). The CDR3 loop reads CASTRTRNTGELFF. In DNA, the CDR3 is TGTGCCAGTACTCGGACACGCAACACCGGGGAGCTGTTTTTT.

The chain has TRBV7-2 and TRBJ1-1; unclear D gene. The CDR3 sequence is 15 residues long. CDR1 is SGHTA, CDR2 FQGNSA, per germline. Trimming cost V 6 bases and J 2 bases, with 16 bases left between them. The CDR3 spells CASSQPRTGNTEAFF. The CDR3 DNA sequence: TGTGCCAGCAGTCAACCTAGGACGGGAAACACTGAAGCTTTCTTT.

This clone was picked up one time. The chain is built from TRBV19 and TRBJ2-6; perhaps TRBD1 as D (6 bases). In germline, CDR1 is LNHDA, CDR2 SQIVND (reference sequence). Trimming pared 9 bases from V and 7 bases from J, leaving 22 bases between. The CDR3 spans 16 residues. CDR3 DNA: TGTGCCAGGCCAACCTCGAGGACAGCCGGCGCCAACGTCCTGACTTTC. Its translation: CARPTSRTAGANVLTF.

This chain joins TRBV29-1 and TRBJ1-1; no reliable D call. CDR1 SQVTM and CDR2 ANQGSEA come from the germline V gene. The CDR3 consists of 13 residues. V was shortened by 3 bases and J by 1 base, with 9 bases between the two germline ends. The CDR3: CSVEREENTEAFF. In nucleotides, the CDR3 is TGCAGCGTTGAGCGGGAGGAGAACACTGAAGCTTTCTTT.

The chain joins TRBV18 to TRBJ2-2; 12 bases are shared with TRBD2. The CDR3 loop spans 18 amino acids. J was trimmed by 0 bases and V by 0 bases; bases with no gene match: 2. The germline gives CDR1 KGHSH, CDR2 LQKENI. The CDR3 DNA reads TGTGCCAGCTCACCACCGGGACTAGCGGGTACGAACACCGGGGAGCTGTTTTTT. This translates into CASSPPGLAGTNTGELFF.

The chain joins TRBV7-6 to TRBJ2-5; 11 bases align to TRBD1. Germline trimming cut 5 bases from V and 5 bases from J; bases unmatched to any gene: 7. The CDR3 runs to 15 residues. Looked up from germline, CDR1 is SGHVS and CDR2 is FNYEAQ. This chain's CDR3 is CASSPRDRGTETQYF. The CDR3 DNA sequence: TGTGCCAGCAGCCCGCGGGACAGGGGGACGGAGACCCAGTACTTC.

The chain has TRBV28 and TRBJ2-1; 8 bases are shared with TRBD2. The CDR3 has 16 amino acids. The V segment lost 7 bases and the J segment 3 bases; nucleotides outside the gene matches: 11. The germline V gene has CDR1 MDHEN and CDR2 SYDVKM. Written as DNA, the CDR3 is TGTGCCAGCAAAGGAGTGCGAGCGGGGGACTACAATGAGCAGTTCTTC. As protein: CASKGVRAGDYNEQFF.

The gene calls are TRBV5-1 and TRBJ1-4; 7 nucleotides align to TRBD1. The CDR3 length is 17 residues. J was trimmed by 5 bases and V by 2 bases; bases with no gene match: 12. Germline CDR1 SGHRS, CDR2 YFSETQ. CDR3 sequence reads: CASSLGGRGPYNEKLFF. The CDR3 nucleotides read TGCGCCAGCAGCTTAGGGGGCAGGGGACCTTACAATGAAAAACTGTTTTTT.

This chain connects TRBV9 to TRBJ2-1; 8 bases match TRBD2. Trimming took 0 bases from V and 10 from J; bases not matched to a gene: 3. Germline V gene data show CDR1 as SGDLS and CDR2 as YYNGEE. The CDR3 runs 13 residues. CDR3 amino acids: CASSVGVAGEQFF. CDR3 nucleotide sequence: TGTGCCAGCAGCGTAGGCGTAGCGGGAGAGCAGTTCTTC.

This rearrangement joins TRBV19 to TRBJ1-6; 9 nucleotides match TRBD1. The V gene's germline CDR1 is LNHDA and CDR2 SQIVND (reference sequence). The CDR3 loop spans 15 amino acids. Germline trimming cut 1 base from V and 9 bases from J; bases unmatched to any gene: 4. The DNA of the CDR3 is TGTGCCAGTAGTATAGGGACAGGGGCCCCTTCACCCCTCCACTTT. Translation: CASSIGTGAPSPLHF.

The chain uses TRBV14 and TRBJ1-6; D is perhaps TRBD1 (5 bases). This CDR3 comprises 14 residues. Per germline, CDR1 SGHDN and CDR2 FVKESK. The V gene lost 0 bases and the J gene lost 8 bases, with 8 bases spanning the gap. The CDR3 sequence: CASSQEARDSPLHF. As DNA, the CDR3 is TGTGCCAGCAGCCAAGAGGCCAGGGATTCACCCCTCCACTTT.

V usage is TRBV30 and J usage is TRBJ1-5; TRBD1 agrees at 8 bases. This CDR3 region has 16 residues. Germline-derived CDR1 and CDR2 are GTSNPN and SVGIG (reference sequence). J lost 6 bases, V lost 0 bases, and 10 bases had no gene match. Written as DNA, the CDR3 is TGTGCCTGGAGTGTACCGGACAGGGAAGTAAGTCAGCCCCAGCATTTT. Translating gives CAWSVPDREVSQPQHF.

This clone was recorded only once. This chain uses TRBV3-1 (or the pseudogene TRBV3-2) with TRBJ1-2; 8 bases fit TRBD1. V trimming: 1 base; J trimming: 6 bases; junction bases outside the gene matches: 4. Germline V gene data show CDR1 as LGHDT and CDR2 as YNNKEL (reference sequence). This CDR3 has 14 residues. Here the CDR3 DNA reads TGTGCCAGCAGCCAAGGACAGGGGAGCCATGGCTACACCTTC. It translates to CASSQGQGSHGYTF.

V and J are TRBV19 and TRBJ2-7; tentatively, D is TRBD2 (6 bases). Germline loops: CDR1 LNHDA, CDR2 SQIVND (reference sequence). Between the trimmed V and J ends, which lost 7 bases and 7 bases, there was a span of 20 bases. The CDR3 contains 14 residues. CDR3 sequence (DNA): TGTGCCAGTACACCCACGGGGGTTACTGGGGAGCAGTACTTC. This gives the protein CASTPTGVTGEQYF.

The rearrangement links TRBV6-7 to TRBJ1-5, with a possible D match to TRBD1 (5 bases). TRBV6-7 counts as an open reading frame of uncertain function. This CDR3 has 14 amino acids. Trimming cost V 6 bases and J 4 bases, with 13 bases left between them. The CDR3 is CASSPDRLNQPQHF. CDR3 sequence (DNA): TGTGCCAGCAGCCCCGACAGACTTAATCAGCCCCAGCATTTT.

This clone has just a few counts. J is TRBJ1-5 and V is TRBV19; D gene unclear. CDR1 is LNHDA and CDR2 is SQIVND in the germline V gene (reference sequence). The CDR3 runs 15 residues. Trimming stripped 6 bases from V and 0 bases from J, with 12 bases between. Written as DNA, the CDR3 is TGTGCCAGTAGAAGAGGTGACGGTAGCAATCAGCCCCAGCATTTT. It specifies CASRRGDGSNQPQHF.

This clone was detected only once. CDR3 DNA: TGTGCCAGCAGCCCAGGGGAAGCAAGTGAAAAACTGTTTTTT. Its protein is CASSPGEASEKLFF. The rearrangement links TRBV6-5 to TRBJ1-4; weak D call: TRBD1 (6 bases). This CDR3 spans 14 amino acids. V lost 6 bases and J 7 bases, leaving 15 bases between the germline ends. Germline-derived CDR1 and CDR2 are MNHEY and SVGAGI.

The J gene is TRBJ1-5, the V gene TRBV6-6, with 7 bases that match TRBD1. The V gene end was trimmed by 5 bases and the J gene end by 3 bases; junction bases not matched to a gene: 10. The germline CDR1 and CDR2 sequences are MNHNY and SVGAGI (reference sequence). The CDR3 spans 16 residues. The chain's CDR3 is CASSQNDRVFNQPQHF. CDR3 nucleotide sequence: TGTGCCAGCAGTCAAAACGACAGGGTATTCAATCAGCCCCAGCATTTT.